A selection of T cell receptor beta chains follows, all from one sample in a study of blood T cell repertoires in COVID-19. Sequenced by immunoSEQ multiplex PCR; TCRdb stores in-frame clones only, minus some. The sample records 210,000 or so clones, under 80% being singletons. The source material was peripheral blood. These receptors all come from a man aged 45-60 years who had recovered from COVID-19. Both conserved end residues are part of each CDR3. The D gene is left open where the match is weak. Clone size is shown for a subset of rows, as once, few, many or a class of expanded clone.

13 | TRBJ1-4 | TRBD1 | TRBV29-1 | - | CSAKGGADEKLFF | TGCAGCGCGAAAGGGGGCGCCGATGAAAAACTGTTTTTT
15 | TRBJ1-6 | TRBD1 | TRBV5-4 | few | CASSLEGAHNSPLHF | TGTGCCAGCAGCCTGGAGGGGGCACATAATTCACCCCTCCACTTT
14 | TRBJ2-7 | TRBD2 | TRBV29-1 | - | CSVGGTSEYYEQYF | TGCAGCGTTGGCGGGACTAGCGAATACTACGAGCAGTACTTC
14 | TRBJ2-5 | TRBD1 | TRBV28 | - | CASSGTGGGETQYF | TGTGCCAGCAGCGGGACAGGGGGCGGAGAGACCCAGTACTTC
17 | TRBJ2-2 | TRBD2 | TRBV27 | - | CASSWGLAGGVAGELFF | TGTGCCAGCAGTTGGGGACTAGCGGGAGGAGTCGCCGGGGAGCTGTTTTTT
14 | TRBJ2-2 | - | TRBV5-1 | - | CASSLAQSTGELFF | TGCGCCAGCAGCTTGGCACAGTCCACCGGGGAGCTGTTTTTT
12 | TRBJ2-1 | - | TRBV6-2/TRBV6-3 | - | CASSPLSSEQFF | TGTGCCAGCAGTCCCCTAAGTTCTGAGCAGTTCTTC
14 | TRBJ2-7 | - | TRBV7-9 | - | CASSPFGTPYEQYF | TGTGCCAGCAGCCCTTTTGGCACCCCCTACGAGCAGTACTTC
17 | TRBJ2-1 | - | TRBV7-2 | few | CASSGGAGTDPYNEQFF | TGTGCCAGCAGCGGGGGGGCAGGAACTGACCCTTACAATGAGCAGTTCTTC
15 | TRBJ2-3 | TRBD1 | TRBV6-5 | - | CASSYRQGVADTQYF | TGTGCCAGCAGTTATCGACAGGGGGTAGCAGATACGCAGTATTTT
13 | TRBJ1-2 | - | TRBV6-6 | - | CASSYSEGEGYTF | TGTGCCAGCAGTTACTCTGAGGGGGAGGGCTACACCTTC
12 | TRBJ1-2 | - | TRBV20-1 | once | CSASAAGNGYTF | TGCAGTGCTAGTGCAGCGGGCAATGGCTACACCTTC
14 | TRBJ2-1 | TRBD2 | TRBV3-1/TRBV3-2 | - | CASSQRGSLNEQFF | TGTGCCAGCAGCCAACGCGGGAGCCTCAATGAGCAGTTCTTC
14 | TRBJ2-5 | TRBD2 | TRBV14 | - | CASSLAGVVKTQYF | TGTGCCAGCAGCCTAGCGGGAGTTGTGAAGACCCAGTACTTC
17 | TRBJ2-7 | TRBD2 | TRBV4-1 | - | CASSQGRGLAGEYEQYF | TGCGCCAGCAGCCAAGGTCGCGGACTAGCGGGAGAATACGAGCAGTACTTC
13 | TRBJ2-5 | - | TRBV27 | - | CASTPRGRETQYF | TGTGCCAGCACCCCCAGGGGACGAGAGACCCAGTACTTC
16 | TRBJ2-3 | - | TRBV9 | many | CASSVGFGAGEDTQYF | TGTGCCAGCAGCGTAGGATTTGGGGCAGGGGAAGATACGCAGTATTTT
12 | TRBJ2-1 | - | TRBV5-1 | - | CASSSEGNEQFF | TGCGCCAGCAGCTCAGAGGGAAATGAGCAGTTCTTC
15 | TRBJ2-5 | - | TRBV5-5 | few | CASSLAGSPQETQYF | TGTGCCAGCAGCTTGGCAGGGTCCCCCCAAGAGACCCAGTACTTC
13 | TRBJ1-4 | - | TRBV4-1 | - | CASSQVRGEKLFF | TGCGCCAGCAGCCAGGTCAGGGGAGAAAAACTGTTTTTT
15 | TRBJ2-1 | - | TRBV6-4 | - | CASSVGTYSTNEQFF | TGTGCCAGCAGCGTCGGGACATATAGTACCAATGAGCAGTTCTTC
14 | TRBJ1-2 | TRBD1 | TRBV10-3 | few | CAISLDRAAYGYTF | TGTGCCATCAGCCTTGACAGGGCTGCCTATGGCTACACCTTC
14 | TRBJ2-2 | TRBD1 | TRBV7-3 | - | CASRSGTGAGELFF | TGTGCCAGCAGGTCCGGGACAGGGGCCGGGGAGCTGTTTTTT
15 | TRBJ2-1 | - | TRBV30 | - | CAWNFRRVTYNEQFF | TGTGCCTGGAATTTTCGGCGGGTAACCTACAATGAGCAGTTCTTC
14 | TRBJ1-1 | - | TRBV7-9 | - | CASSFSSANTEAFF | TGTGCCAGCAGCTTCTCCAGTGCGAACACTGAAGCTTTCTTT
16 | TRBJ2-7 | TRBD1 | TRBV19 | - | CASSISSGTGPYEQYF | TGTGCCAGTAGTATTTCTTCAGGGACAGGGCCCTACGAGCAGTACTTC
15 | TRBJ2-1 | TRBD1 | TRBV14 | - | CASSHLTGYNNEQFF | TGTGCCAGCAGCCACCTGACAGGGTACAACAATGAGCAGTTCTTC
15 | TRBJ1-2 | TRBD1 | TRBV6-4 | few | CASSPQPGGDSGYTF | TGTGCCAGCAGCCCTCAACCAGGGGGCGATTCTGGCTACACCTTC
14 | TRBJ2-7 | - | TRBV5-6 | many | CASSFGFAPYEQYF | TGTGCCAGCAGCTTTGGCTTTGCCCCCTACGAGCAGTACTTC
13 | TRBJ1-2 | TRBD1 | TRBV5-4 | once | CASRKPGGDGYTF | TGTGCCAGCAGAAAACCAGGGGGCGATGGCTACACCTTC
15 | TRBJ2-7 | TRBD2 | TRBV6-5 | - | CASSYSWGGKDEQYF | TGTGCCAGCAGTTACTCATGGGGAGGGAAGGACGAGCAGTACTTC
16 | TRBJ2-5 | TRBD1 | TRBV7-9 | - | CASSLAGSGGVETQYF | TGTGCCAGCAGCTTAGCAGGATCAGGGGGCGTGGAGACCCAGTACTTC
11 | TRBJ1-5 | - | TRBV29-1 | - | CSVHSNQPQHF | TGCAGCGTTCATAGCAATCAGCCCCAGCATTTT
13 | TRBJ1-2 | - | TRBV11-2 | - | CASSLSQGQGYTF | TGTGCCAGCAGCTTATCGCAGGGTCAGGGCTACACCTTC
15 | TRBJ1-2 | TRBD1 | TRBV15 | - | CATSRAGQRNYGYTF | TGTGCCACCAGCAGAGCGGGACAGCGTAACTATGGCTACACCTTC
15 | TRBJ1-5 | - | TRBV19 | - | CASSIGRVGNQPQHF | TGTGCCAGTAGTATAGGCAGGGTTGGCAATCAGCCCCAGCATTTT
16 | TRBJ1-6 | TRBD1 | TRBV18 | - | CASSSSGQGTNSPLHF | TGTGCCAGCTCCAGCTCGGGACAGGGGACGAATTCACCCCTCCACTTT
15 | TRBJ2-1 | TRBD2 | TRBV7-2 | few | CASSLDPSGSNEQFF | TGTGCCAGCAGCTTAGATCCTAGCGGGAGTAATGAGCAGTTCTTC
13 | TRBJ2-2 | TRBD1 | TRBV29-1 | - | CSGDRGFDGELFF | TGCAGCGGAGACAGGGGATTCGACGGGGAGCTGTTTTTT
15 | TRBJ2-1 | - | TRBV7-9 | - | CASSFLHSRDNEQFF | TGTGCCAGCAGCTTCCTTCACAGCAGGGACAATGAGCAGTTCTTC
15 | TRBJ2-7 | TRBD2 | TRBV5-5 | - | CASSLLAGGPSEQYF | TGTGCCAGCAGCTTATTAGCGGGAGGGCCTAGCGAGCAGTACTTC
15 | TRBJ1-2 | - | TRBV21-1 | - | CASSFRDREDYGYTF | TGTGCCAGCAGCTTTCGTGACAGGGAGGACTATGGCTACACCTTC
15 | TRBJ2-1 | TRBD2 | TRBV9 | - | CASSGGLAGEIEQFF | TGTGCCAGCAGCGGGGGACTAGCGGGAGAAATTGAGCAGTTCTTC
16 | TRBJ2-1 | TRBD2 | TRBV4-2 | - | CASSQTGTSGRNEQFF | TGTGCCAGCAGCCAAACCGGGACTAGCGGGAGGAATGAGCAGTTCTTC
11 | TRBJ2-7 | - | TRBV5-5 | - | CASSFLYEQYF | TGTGCCAGCAGTTTCCTATACGAGCAGTACTTC
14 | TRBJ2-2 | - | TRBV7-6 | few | CASSLDVSNWELFF | TGTGCCAGCAGCTTAGATGTCTCGAACTGGGAGCTGTTTTTT